The text below deals with one TCR beta chain. This specimen comes from a study of blood T cell repertoires in COVID-19. Study background: The United States, Italy and Spain provided the acute and convalescent COVID-19 samples. The analysed material was cDNA or gDNA that came from T cells, B-cell-depleted T cells, or PBMCs.

As processed by the authors: Amplification with reference gene primers provided the estimates of nucleated cell counts. Only in-frame clones appear in the TCRdb table, and some are missing; sequencing was by immunoSEQ multiplex PCR. V and J calls plus clone size are reproduced from that table; the DNA served to infer D and trimming. The data show roughly 300,000 clones, more than 90% seen once. Cohort 3 recovery required two negative PCRs, clearance, or symptom resolution. This CDR3 is 15 amino acids long. V trimming: 0 bases; J trimming: 4 bases; junction bases outside the gene matches: 1. The germline CDR1 and CDR2 sequences are KGHSH and LQKENI.

Sequenced input: PBMCs or T cells enriched from blood (not recorded which). This TCR was sampled from a woman younger than 45 who had recovered from COVID-19. The chain uses TRBV18 and TRBJ2-7; 12 nucleotides match TRBD1. CDR3 sequence reads: CASSPPGQGAYEQYF. DNA for the CDR3: TGTGCCAGCTCACCACCGGGACAGGGGGCTTACGAGCAGTACTTC. Together with reference TRBV18 and TRBJ2-7, the CDR3 gives the full variable domain: NAGVMQNPRHLVRRRGQEARLRCSPMKGHSHVYWYRQLPEEGLKFMVYLQKENIIDESGMPKERFSAEFPKEGPSILRIQQVVRGDSAAYFCASSPPGQGAYEQYFGPGTRLTVT.